The source of this T cell receptor (beta chain) is a study of PD-1 blockade in classical Hodgkin lymphoma. Study-wide points: Whereas CD4+ TCR diversity had risen significantly by C4D1, CD8+ TCR diversity had not. Complete responders started with a diversity level that resembled newly diagnosed patients at baseline.

Notes on this clone: No antigen is known for it.

The CDR3 length is 16 residues. Germline V lookup: CDR1 SGHRS, CDR2 YFSETQ. The V end was cut by 1 base, the J end by 8 bases, with 16 bases between. Each patient relapsed following autologous stem cell transplantation, and prior brentuximab vedotin exposure differed. Patients reached a best response of complete response, partial response or progressive disease. TCRdb's copy holds only in-frame clones and misses some; the assay was immunoSEQ multiplex PCR. The sample has some 150,000 clones; just under 80% are singletons. The TCR originated in a human donor with classical Hodgkin lymphoma. The V and J genes are TRBV5-1 and TRBJ1-6; D possibly corresponds to TRBD1 (5 bases). Sequencing used peripheral blood mononuclear cells (PBMCs), obtained before the second cycle of nivolumab. CDR3 residues: CASSLLPGEKDSPLHF. CDR3 DNA sequence: TGCGCCAGCAGCTTGCTCCCGGGGGAAAAGGATTCACCCCTCCACTTT.